The 15 T cell receptor beta chains below come from one sample, sequenced in a study of blood T cells in healthy people across ages. Primers used in a second PCR of roughly 7 to 12 cycles were a sample-barcoded 5' primer and a J-beta primer mix. TCRdb ran MiXCR on the 5' RACE reads and lists one entry per CDR3 protein. Of roughly 1.9 million distinct CDR3 sequences listed, 39% are singletons. Material: blood. The receptors stem from a human donor in good health.

This clonotype was counted only a few times. The chain uses TRBV20-1 and TRBJ1-4; TRBD1 agrees at 10 bases. The CDR3 runs to 17 residues. After removal of 0 bases from V and 2 bases from J, the junction contained 6 bases not matched to a gene. Per germline, CDR1 DFQATT and CDR2 SNEGSKA (reference sequence). DNA of the CDR3: TGCAGTGCTAGAGATCCGGGACAGGGGTTGACTAATGAAAAACTGTTTTTT. Protein product: CSARDPGQGLTNEKLFF.

This clonotype was counted only a few times. The chain links TRBV29-1 to TRBJ2-1; D may be TRBD2 (7 bases). CDR3 length: 14 amino acids. Germline lookup yields CDR1 SQVTM and CDR2 ANQGSEA. V was pared by 4 bases and J by 6 bases, with 16 bases between. CDR3 coding DNA: TGCAGCGTTGTAGTGGGGGGGGCAGGCAATGAGCAGTTCTTC. It yields the protein CSVVVGGAGNEQFF.

This chain connects TRBV5-1 to TRBJ2-2, with D maybe TRBD2 (6 bases). Trimming pared 0 bases from V and 4 bases from J, leaving 10 bases between. Per germline, CDR1 SGHRS and CDR2 YFSETQ. The CDR3 is made up of 15 amino acids. The CDR3 spells CASSLDSSGTGELFF. The CDR3 DNA reads TGCGCCAGCAGCTTGGACAGTAGCGGCACCGGGGAGCTGTTTTTT.

CDR3 amino acids: CASSLEAHQPQHF. DNA for the CDR3: TGTGCCAGCAGTTTGGAGGCTCATCAGCCCCAGCATTTT. The chain joins TRBV12-3 or TRBV12-4 to TRBJ1-5; D unclear. Trimming left V 3 bases short and J 5 bases short, with 8 bases between. The length of the CDR3 is 13 residues.

This chain joins TRBV24-1 and TRBJ2-3; weak D call: TRBD2 (5 bases). Between the trimmed V and J ends, which lost 2 bases and 0 bases, there was a span of 8 bases. The CDR3 length is 15 residues. Germline V CDR1 and CDR2: KGHDR, SFDVKD. For the CDR3, the DNA is TGTGCCACCAGTGATTCGACTACTAGCACAGATACGCAGTATTTT. It specifies CATSDSTTSTDTQYF.

This chain joins TRBV7-9 and TRBJ1-4, with D maybe TRBD1 (6 bases). V was cut by 5 bases and J by 5 bases, with 15 bases left in between. This CDR3 region has 15 residues. Germline V gene sequence: CDR1 SEHNR, CDR2 FQNEAQ (reference sequence). The CDR3 sequence is CASSRPGTRNEKLFF. Written as DNA, the CDR3 is TGTGCCAGCAGCCGCCCCGGGACAAGGAATGAAAAACTGTTTTTT.

This clonotype was counted between two and nine times. The chain joins TRBV3-1 to TRBJ2-5; D unclear. The V end lost 3 bases, the J end lost 5 bases, and 13 bases lay between the germline ends. CDR1 and CDR2 from the germline V gene are LGHDT and YNNKEL (reference sequence). The CDR3 is 14 amino acids. The CDR3 region is CASSQSLGLETQYF. As DNA, the CDR3 is TGTGCCAGCAGCCAGTCTCTGGGGTTGGAGACCCAGTACTTC.

The chain employs TRBV7-8 and TRBJ2-3; D uncertain. CDR1 is SGHVS, CDR2 FQNEAQ, per germline. The CDR3 runs 14 residues. Trimming took off 3 bases at V and 4 bases at J, with 11 bases between the two ends. The CDR3 sequence: CASSFDVAADTQYF. CDR3 nucleotides: TGTGCCAGCAGCTTTGATGTTGCCGCAGATACGCAGTATTTT. Filled out from reference TRBV7-8 and TRBJ2-3, the complete variable domain reads GAGVSQSPRYKVAKRGQDVALRCDPISGHVSLFWYQQALGQGPEFLTYFQNEAQLDKSGLPSDRFFAERPEGSVSTLKIQRTQQEDSAVYLCASSFDVAADTQYFGPGTRLTVL.

The V gene is TRBV7-2, the J gene TRBJ2-1, with 7 positions matching TRBD2. CDR3 size: 17 residues. The V gene's germline CDR1 is SGHTA and CDR2 FQGNSA. The junction had 18 bases not matched to a gene; V was cut back by 5 bases and J by 8 bases. Here the CDR3 DNA reads TGTGCCAGCAGCCAGCGGGGTCCTCAAGTCTCCTCCGATGAGCAGTTCTTC. It encodes CASSQRGPQVSSDEQFF.

This clonotype was observed a few times. J is TRBJ1-4 and V is TRBV7-8; 9 bases align to TRBD1. The CDR3 is 15 residues long. Germline trimming cut 3 bases from V and 7 bases from J; bases unmatched to any gene: 6. Germline V gene data show CDR1 as SGHVS and CDR2 as FQNEAQ. CDR3: CASSLLRDRAEKLFF. CDR3 in DNA: TGTGCCAGCAGCTTGCTCCGGGACAGGGCTGAAAAACTGTTTTTT.

About this clonotype itself: This may be a read error: a much more frequent sequence differs by one nucleotide. This sequence joins TRBV29-1 and TRBJ2-1, with D unclear. Germline CDR1 reads SQVTM; CDR2 reads ANQGSEA. Trimming took off 4 bases at V and 8 bases at J, with 12 bases between the two ends. The CDR3 length is 12 residues. CDR3 DNA sequence: TGCAGCGTTGCTATGCTAGTACATGAGCAGTTCTTC. Amino acid sequence: CSVAMLVHEQFF.

The rearrangement uses TRBV18 and TRBJ2-1; D ambiguous. The CDR3 has 14 amino acids. Germline values: CDR1 KGHSH, CDR2 LQKENI. The V end lost 0 bases, the J end lost 8 bases, and 11 bases lay between the germline ends. The CDR3: CASSPPLQFDEQFF. CDR3 nucleotides: TGTGCCAGCTCACCACCGTTACAGTTCGATGAGCAGTTCTTC. Full variable domain (remainder filled in from reference TRBV18 and TRBJ2-1): NAGVMQNPRHLVRRRGQEARLRCSPMKGHSHVYWYRQLPEEGLKFMVYLQKENIIDESGMPKERFSAEFPKEGPSILRIQQVVRGDSAAYFCASSPPLQFDEQFFGPGTRLTVL.

This clonotype turned up a few times. The V and J genes are TRBV11-3 and TRBJ1-2; 7 nucleotides align to TRBD1. The J segment lost 7 bases and the V segment lost 0 bases, leaving 8 bases of the junction unmatched. This CDR3 has 15 residues. Germline V gives CDR1 SGHNT, CDR2 YENEEA. CDR3 amino acids: CASSLDGGQRSGYTF. The DNA of the CDR3 is TGTGCCAGCAGCTTAGATGGGGGACAGCGCAGTGGCTACACCTTC.

The V call is TRBV5-6, the J call TRBJ1-2; D gene uncertain. V was pared by 7 bases and J by 2 bases, with 18 bases between. The germline CDR1 and CDR2 sequences are SGHDT and YYEEEE. This CDR3 is built from 15 residues. DNA for the CDR3: TGTGCCAGCGCCATAGCCCAGGTGACGAACTATGGCTACACCTTC. It translates to CASAIAQVTNYGYTF.

In the case of this clonotype: Sequence at one end of the junction differs from germline and may be a read error. V usage is TRBV9 and J usage is TRBJ2-3; perhaps TRBD2 as D (6 bases). The CDR3 contains 15 residues. Looked up from germline, CDR1 is SGDLS and CDR2 is YYNGEE. The CDR3 loop is CAGSVYSGGTDTQYF. CDR3 nucleotides: TGTGCCGGCAGCGTATACTCGGGGGGCACAGATACGCAGTATTTT.